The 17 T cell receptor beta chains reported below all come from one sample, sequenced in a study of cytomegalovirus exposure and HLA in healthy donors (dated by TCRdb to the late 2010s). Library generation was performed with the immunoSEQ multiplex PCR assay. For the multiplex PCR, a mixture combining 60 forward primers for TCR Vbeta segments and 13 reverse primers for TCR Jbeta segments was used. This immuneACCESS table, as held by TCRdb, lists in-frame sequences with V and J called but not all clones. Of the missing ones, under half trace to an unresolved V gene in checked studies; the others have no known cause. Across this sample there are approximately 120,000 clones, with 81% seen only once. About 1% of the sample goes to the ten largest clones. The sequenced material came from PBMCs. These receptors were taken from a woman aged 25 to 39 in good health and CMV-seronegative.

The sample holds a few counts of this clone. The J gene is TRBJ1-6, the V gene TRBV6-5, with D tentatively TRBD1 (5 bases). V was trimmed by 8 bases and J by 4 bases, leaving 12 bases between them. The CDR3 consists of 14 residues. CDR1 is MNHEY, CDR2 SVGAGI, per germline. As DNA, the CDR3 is TGTGCCAGCCGAAGCCAGGGATATAATTCACCCCTCCACTTT. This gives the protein CASRSQGYNSPLHF.

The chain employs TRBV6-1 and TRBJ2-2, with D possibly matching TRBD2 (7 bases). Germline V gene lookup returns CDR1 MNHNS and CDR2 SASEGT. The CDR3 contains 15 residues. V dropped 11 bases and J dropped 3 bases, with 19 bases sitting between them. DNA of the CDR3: TGTGCCGGAAGGGGGGGACCTTACCACACCGGGGAGCTGTTTTTT. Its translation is CAGRGGPYHTGELFF.

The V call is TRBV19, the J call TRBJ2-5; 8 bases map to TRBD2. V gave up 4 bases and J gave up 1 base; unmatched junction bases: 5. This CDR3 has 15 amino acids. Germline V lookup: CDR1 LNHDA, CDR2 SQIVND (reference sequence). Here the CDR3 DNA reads TGTGCCAGTAGTAGAAGACTAGCGCCCCAAGAGACCCAGTACTTC. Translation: CASSRRLAPQETQYF.

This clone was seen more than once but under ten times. The CDR3 reads CAKTSSYNEQFF. CDR3 sequence (DNA): TGTGCCAAAACATCTTCCTACAATGAGCAGTTCTTC. This sequence joins TRBV5-5 and TRBJ2-1; D unresolved. Germline CDR1 and CDR2: SGHKS and YYEKEE (reference sequence). This CDR3 has 12 residues. V lost 9 bases to trimming and J lost 1 base, with 8 bases between them. Variable domain in full (rest from reference TRBV5-5 and TRBJ2-1): DAGVTQSPTHLIKTRGQQVTLRCSPISGHKSVSWYQQVLGQGPQFIFQYYEKEERGRGNFPDRFSARQFPNYSSELNVNALLLGDSALYLCAKTSSYNEQFFGPGTRLTVL.

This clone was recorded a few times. DNA for the CDR3: TGTGCCAGCAGCTTGGAAGGGACTAGCGGGGGGGCAGGCAATGAGCAGTTCTTC. The encoded protein is CASSLEGTSGGAGNEQFF. This chain connects TRBV5-4 to TRBJ2-1; 16 nucleotides agree with TRBD2. Per the germline V gene, CDR1 is SGHNT and CDR2 is YYREEE (reference sequence). The CDR3 covers 18 residues. Trimming removed 0 bases from V and 6 bases from J; junction bases left unmatched: 6.

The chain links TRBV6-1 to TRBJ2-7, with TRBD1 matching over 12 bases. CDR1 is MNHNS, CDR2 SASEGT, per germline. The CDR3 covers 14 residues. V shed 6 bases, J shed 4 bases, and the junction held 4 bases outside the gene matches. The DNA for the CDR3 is TGTGCCAGCAGACCGGGACAGGGGGCTTACGAGCAGTACTTC. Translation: CASRPGQGAYEQYF.

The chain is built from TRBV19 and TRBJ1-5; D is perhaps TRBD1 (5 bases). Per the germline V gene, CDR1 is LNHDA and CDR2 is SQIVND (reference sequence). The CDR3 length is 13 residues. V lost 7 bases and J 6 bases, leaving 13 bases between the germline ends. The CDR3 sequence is CASTRQNIQPQHF. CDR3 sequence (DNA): TGTGCCAGTACTAGACAGAATATTCAGCCCCAGCATTTT.

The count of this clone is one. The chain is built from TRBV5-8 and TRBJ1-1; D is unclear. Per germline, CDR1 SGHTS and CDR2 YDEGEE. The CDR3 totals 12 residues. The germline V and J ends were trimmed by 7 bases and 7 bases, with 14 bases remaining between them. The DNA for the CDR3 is TGTGCCAGCGGCTACTCGGGTGGTGAAGCTTTCTTT. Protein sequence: CASGYSGGEAFF.

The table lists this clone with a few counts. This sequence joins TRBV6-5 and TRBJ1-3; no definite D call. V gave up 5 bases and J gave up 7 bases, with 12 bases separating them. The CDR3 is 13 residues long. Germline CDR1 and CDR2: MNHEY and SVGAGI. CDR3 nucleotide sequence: TGTGCCAGCAGTCGGGTCGAAGGCAACACCATATATTTT. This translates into CASSRVEGNTIYF.

The CDR3: CASSHRDSNEKLFF. The CDR3 DNA reads as TGTGCCAGCAGCCACCGGGACTCTAATGAAAAACTGTTTTTT. The genes are TRBV5-4 and TRBJ1-4; possibly TRBD1 for D (5 bases). Germline assignment: CDR1 SGHNT and CDR2 YYREEE (reference sequence). The CDR3 is 14 residues long. V was cut by 4 bases and J by 3 bases, with 10 bases left in between.

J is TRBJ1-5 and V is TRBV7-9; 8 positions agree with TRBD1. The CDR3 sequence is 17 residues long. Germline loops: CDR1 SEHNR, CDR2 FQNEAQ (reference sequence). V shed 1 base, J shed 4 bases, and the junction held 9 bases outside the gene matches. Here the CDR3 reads CASSLGGQGRGNQPQHF. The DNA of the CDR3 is TGTGCCAGCAGCTTAGGAGGACAGGGTCGAGGGAATCAGCCCCAGCATTTT. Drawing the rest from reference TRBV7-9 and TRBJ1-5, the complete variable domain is DTGVSQNPRHKITKRGQNVTFRCDPISEHNRLYWYRQTLGQGPEFLTYFQNEAQLEKSRLLSDRFSAERPKGSFSTLEIQRTEQGDSAMYLCASSLGGQGRGNQPQHFGDGTRLSIL.

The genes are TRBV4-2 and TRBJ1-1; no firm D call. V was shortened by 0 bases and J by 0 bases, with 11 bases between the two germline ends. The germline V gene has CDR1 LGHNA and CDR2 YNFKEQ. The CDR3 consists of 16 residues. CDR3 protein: CASSQDFDSMNTEAFF. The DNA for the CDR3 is TGTGCCAGCAGCCAAGATTTTGACTCCATGAACACTGAAGCTTTCTTT.

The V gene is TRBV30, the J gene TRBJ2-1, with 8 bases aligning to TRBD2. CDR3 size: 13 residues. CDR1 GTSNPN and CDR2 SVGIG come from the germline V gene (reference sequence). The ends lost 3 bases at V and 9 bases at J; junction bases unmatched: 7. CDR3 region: CAWRVAAGVEQFF. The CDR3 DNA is TGTGCCTGGAGAGTAGCAGCGGGAGTTGAGCAGTTCTTC.

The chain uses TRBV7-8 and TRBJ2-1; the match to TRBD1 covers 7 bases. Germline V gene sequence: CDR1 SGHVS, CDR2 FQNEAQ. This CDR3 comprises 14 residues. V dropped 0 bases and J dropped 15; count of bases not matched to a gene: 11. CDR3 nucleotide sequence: TGTGCCAGCAGCTTAGCAGCTGCCGGGACAGTGACGTTCTTC. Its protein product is CASSLAAAGTVTFF.

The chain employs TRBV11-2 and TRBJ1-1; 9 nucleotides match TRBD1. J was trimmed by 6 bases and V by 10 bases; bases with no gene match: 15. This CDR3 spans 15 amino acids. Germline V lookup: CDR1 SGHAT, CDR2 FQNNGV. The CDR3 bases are TGTGCCATTTCGAAATTCCGGGACAGGGTCCCTGAAGCTTTCTTT. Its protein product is CAISKFRDRVPEAFF.

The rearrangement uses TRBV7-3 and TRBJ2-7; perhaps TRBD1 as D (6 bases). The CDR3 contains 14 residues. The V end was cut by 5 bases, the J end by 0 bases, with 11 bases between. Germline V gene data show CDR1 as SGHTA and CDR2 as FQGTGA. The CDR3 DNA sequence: TGTGCCAGCAGCCGAGCGGACAGCTCCTACGAGCAGTACTTC. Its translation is CASSRADSSYEQYF.

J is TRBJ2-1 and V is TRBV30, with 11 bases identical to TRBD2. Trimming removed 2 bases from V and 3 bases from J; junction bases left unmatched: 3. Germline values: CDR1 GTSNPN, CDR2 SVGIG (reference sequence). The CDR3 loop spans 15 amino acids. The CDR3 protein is CAWSPLAGDYNEQFF. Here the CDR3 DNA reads TGTGCCTGGAGTCCACTAGCGGGAGACTACAATGAGCAGTTCTTC.